A selection of T cell receptor beta chains follows, all from one sample in a study of T-cell memory formation after mild COVID-19. TCRdb redid the calling of the 5' RACE reads with MiXCR, one entry per CDR3 protein. The sample has 530,000 or so distinct CDR3 sequences, around 16% seen once. Sequencing was performed on PBMCs or a T cell subset sorted from them (not recorded which). These receptors all come from an adult woman who had mild COVID-19 (a few samples of this study predate the infection). Cell type and time point are not known. The CDR3 runs from the conserved cysteine through the conserved F or W. A D gene is named only where the DNA matches it firmly. Expanded clones are given a class, and other clones once, few, many or no size at all.

TRBD1	TRBV5-1	TRBJ1-5	.	CASSPGTDNQPQHF	TGCGCCAGCAGCCCCGGGACAGACAATCAGCCCCAGCATTTT
.	TRBV24-1	TRBJ1-2	few	CATASRDNLYGYTF	TGTGCCACCGCCTCTCGGGACAACCTCTATGGCTACACCTTC
.	TRBV7-9	TRBJ2-7	few	CASSLVGRHDEQYF	TGTGCCAGCAGCTTAGTCGGCAGACACGACGAGCAGTACTTC
.	TRBV12-3/TRBV12-4	TRBJ2-7	few	CASSLNRGASYEQYF	TGTGCCAGCAGTTTGAATCGGGGGGCCTCCTACGAGCAGTACTTC
.	TRBV4-1	TRBJ2-3	.	CASSQVLGQDWTQYF	TGCGCCAGCAGCCAAGTTTTGGGACAAGACTGGACGCAGTATTTT
.	TRBV6-1	TRBJ1-1	.	CVAGRPEAFF	TGTGTCGCGGGCCGGCCTGAAGCTTTCTTT
.	TRBV20-1	TRBJ1-2	.	CSAIPNINTNYGYTF	TGCAGTGCAATCCCCAACATAAACACTAACTATGGCTACACCTTC
.	TRBV3-1	TRBJ2-1	few	CASSQGTFNEQFF	TGTGCCAGCAGCCAGGGGACTTTTAATGAGCAGTTCTTC
.	TRBV9	TRBJ2-7	.	CASSAPGALYEQYF	TGTGCCAGCAGCGCGCCGGGAGCTCTATACGAGCAGTACTTC
TRBD1	TRBV5-1	TRBJ2-5	few	CASSLEGDPGGETQYF	TGCGCCAGCAGCTTGGAGGGAGACCCAGGGGGAGAGACCCAGTACTTC
TRBD1	TRBV15	TRBJ2-3	.	CATSRDGQGATDTQYF	TGTGCCACCAGCAGAGATGGACAGGGGGCCACAGATACGCAGTATTTT
.	TRBV6-1	TRBJ1-2	.	CASSELTGPNYGYTF	TGTGCCAGCAGTGAACTAACAGGTCCGAACTATGGCTACACCTTC
.	TRBV20-1	TRBJ1-5	.	CSAPDDTYNQPQHF	TGCAGTGCCCCAGATGACACCTACAATCAGCCCCAGCATTTT
TRBD1	TRBV10-3	TRBJ1-2	.	CAISEGTGGYTF	TGTGCCATCAGTGAGGGGACAGGTGGCTACACCTTC
TRBD2	TRBV5-1	TRBJ2-1	few	CASSLGAGLNNEQFF	TGCGCCAGCAGCTTGGGAGCGGGATTGAACAATGAGCAGTTCTTC
TRBD1	TRBV20-1	TRBJ1-5	many	CSASRGQGAVLGQPQHF	TGCAGTGCTAGTAGAGGACAGGGGGCGGTCCTGGGTCAGCCCCAGCATTTT